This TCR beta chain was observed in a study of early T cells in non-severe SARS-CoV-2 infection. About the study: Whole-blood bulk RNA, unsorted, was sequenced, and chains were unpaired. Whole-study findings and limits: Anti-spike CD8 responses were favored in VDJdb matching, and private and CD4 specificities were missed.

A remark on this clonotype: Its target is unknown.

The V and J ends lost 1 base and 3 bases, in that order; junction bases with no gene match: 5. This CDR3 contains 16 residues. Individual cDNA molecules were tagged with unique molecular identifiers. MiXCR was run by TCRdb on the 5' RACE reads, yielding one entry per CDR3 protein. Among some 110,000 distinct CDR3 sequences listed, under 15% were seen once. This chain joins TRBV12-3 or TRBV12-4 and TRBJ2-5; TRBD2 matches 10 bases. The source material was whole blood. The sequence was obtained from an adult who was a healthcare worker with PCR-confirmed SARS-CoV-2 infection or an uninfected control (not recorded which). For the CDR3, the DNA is TGTGCCAGCAGTTTAGATGGACTAGCGGTTGAAGAGACCCAGTACTTC. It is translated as CASSLDGLAVEETQYF.